The clone carrying this T cell receptor (beta chain) is a singleton in its sample. Its antigen remains unidentified. This sample stems from a study of siplizumab effects on memory and regulatory T cells. Whole-study findings and limits: Siplizumab produced a significant reduction in alloreactive sequences that were traceable to unstimulated CD4+ memory cells. Unstimulated naive T cells seemed to show more diversity than memory cells did, and they also seemed to be among the major contributors to the alloresponse. The mapping of alloreactive clones to unstimulated subsets covered only a minor fraction of them.

Method: immunoSEQ multiplex PCR; TCRdb's copy keeps in-frame clones and lacks some. The data show approximately 98,000 clones, with around 94% seen just once and about 1.4% held by the top ten. This sequence originates from a human donor in good health. Sequencing was performed on non-Treg CD4+ T cells sorted from blood.

The CDR3 protein is CASSLRGGQVRNTEAFF. Here the CDR3 DNA reads TGTGCCAGCAGCTTACGGGGCGGGCAGGTTCGGAACACTGAAGCTTTCTTT. This chain uses TRBV5-8 with TRBJ1-1, with D perhaps matching TRBD1 (5 bases). Germline V gene data show CDR1 as SGHTS and CDR2 as YDEGEE. V dropped 2 bases and J dropped 1 base, with 18 bases sitting between them. CDR3 size: 17 residues.